Shown below are 6 T cell receptor beta chains from a single sample sequenced in a study of blood T cell repertoires in COVID-19. TCRdb's table, derived via immunoSEQ multiplex PCR, lists solely in-frame clones and lacks some. The sample has about 180,000 clones, roughly three quarters seen once. The material sequenced was PBMCs or T cells enriched from blood (not recorded which). These receptors came from a man between 60 and 75 years old who had been exposed to COVID-19.

V usage is TRBV28 and J usage is TRBJ1-5; tentatively, D is TRBD1 (6 bases). V lost 6 bases to trimming and J lost 4 bases, with 19 bases between them. There are 16 residues in the CDR3. Germline CDR1 is MDHEN and CDR2 is SYDVKM. CDR3 sequence (DNA): TGTGCCAGCAGCCCATCGGGGGAGGGGGGGAATCAGCCCCAGCATTTT. Translated, it gives CASSPSGEGGNQPQHF. Full variable domain (rest looked up from reference TRBV28 and TRBJ1-5): DVKVTQSSRYLVKRTGEKVFLECVQDMDHENMFWYRQDPGLGLRLIYFSYDVKMKEKGDIPEGYSVSREKKERFSLILESASTNQTSMYLCASSPSGEGGNQPQHFGDGTRLSIL.

The chain joins TRBV9 to TRBJ1-1, with D possibly TRBD1 on 6 matching bases. Trimming took 3 bases from V and 0 from J, leaving 12 bases between them. The CDR3 totals 15 residues. Germline V CDR1 and CDR2: SGDLS, YYNGEE. The CDR3 loop is CASSATTGMNTEAFF. The CDR3 region has the DNA TGTGCCAGCAGCGCCACCACAGGGATGAACACTGAAGCTTTCTTT.

The rearrangement joins TRBV21-1 to TRBJ1-4; the tabulated D call, TRBD1, remains unverified against the DNA. TRBV21-1 is a documented pseudogene. This CDR3 spans 18 amino acids. The CDR3, as DNA: TGTGCCAGCAGCAAAAGTGGGCCCCAGGGGGAAACTAATGAAAAACTGTTTTTT. It is translated as CASSKSGPQGETNEKLFF.

This clone was seen repeatedly, ten times or more. The chain recombines TRBV3-1 (or the pseudogene TRBV3-2) with TRBJ2-2, with 7 bases fitting TRBD2. With 0 bases clipped from V and 5 bases from J, the junction kept 9 bases outside the gene matches. The CDR3 is made up of 17 amino acids. The germline CDR1 and CDR2 sequences are LGHDT and YNNKEL (reference sequence). CDR3 coding DNA: TGTGCCAGCAGCCAAGATAAACTAGCGATCCGTACCGGGGAGCTGTTTTTT. Translation gives CASSQDKLAIRTGELFF.

The J gene is TRBJ1-2, the V gene TRBV28, with 7 bases aligning to TRBD1. Germline-derived CDR1 and CDR2 are MDHEN and SYDVKM. This CDR3 is 11 amino acids long. After removal of 8 bases from V and 3 bases from J, the junction contained 0 bases not matched to a gene. The CDR3 sequence: CASGQDYGYTF. CDR3 nucleotides: TGTGCCAGCGGACAGGACTATGGCTACACCTTC.

V and J are TRBV5-1 and TRBJ2-3; a possible D gene is TRBD2 (5 bases). The germline V gene has CDR1 SGHRS and CDR2 YFSETQ. Trimming took 1 base from V and 1 from J, leaving 10 bases between them. The CDR3 sequence is 15 residues long. CDR3 sequence (DNA): TGCGCCAGCAGCTTGTCGGCGCGGGGCACAGATACGCAGTATTTT. Translated, it gives CASSLSARGTDTQYF.